The next 25 T cell receptor beta chains were all read from a single sample in a study of cytomegalovirus exposure and HLA in healthy donors. The PCR made use of 60 Vbeta and 13 Jbeta primers. The table came from immunoSEQ multiplex PCR; TCRdb's copy has only in-frame clones and leaves some out. This sample yields 100,000 to 150,000 clones, of which roughly 79% are seen a single time; 2% to 2.5% belongs to the top ten. Material: PBMCs. Source of these receptors: a woman in her thirties or forties in good health and CMV-seronegative.

The gene calls are TRBV28 and TRBJ2-3; 16 bases agree with TRBD2. The germline gives CDR1 MDHEN, CDR2 SYDVKM. The CDR3 has 17 residues. V dropped 1 base and J dropped 7; count of bases not matched to a gene: 5. The DNA of the CDR3 is TGTGCCAGCAGTTTATTGGGACTAGCGGGAGGGCAAAATACGCAGTATTTT. Translated: CASSLLGLAGGQNTQYF. The full variable domain, in which reference TRBV28 and TRBJ2-3 provide the parts outside the CDR3, is DVKVTQSSRYLVKRTGEKVFLECVQDMDHENMFWYRQDPGLGLRLIYFSYDVKMKEKGDIPEGYSVSREKKERFSLILESASTNQTSMYLCASSLLGLAGGQNTQYFGPGTRLTVL.

J is TRBJ1-2 and V is TRBV5-6, with D possibly being TRBD1 (5 bases). Trimming stripped 0 bases from V and 5 bases from J, with 14 bases between. Germline V lookup: CDR1 SGHDT, CDR2 YYEEEE. The CDR3 spans 15 residues. The CDR3, as DNA: TGTGCCAGCAGCTTGGACAGGCGGTTGGTGTATGGCTACACCTTC. Its protein product is CASSLDRRLVYGYTF.

In its sample, this clone was seen once. J is TRBJ2-1 and V is TRBV10-1; unclear D gene. Germline CDR1 is WNHNN and CDR2 is SYGVQD (reference sequence). This CDR3 has 13 amino acids. The V end lost 6 bases, the J end lost 9 bases, and 15 bases lay between the germline ends. CDR3 bases: TGCGCCAGCAGCTCCTCTGAGTCGATTGAGCAGTTCTTC. It yields the protein CASSSSESIEQFF.

The chain links TRBV6-6 to TRBJ2-7; 10 bases are a match to TRBD1. This CDR3 has 16 amino acids. Germline V CDR1 and CDR2: MNHNY, SVGAGI (reference sequence). Germline trimming cut 6 bases from V and 1 base from J; bases unmatched to any gene: 9. In DNA form, the CDR3 reads TGTGCCAGCAGCCGGACCGGGACAGGGGTTTCCTACGAGCAGTACTTC. Its translation is CASSRTGTGVSYEQYF.

The rearrangement uses TRBV4-2 and TRBJ2-2; D unclear. V dropped 1 base and J dropped 8 bases, with 11 bases sitting between them. The CDR3 covers 14 residues. Germline CDR1 LGHNA, CDR2 YNFKEQ. The CDR3, as DNA: TGTGCCAGCAGCCAAGTGTTAGCTTCGGGGGAGCTGTTTTTT. Amino acid sequence: CASSQVLASGELFF.

V usage is TRBV4-3 and J usage is TRBJ2-3; 8 bases are a match to TRBD2. Germline trimming cut 0 bases from V and 3 bases from J; bases unmatched to any gene: 5. The germline gives CDR1 LGHNA, CDR2 YSLEER. The CDR3 is 16 amino acids. The CDR3 here is CASSQEAVAGTDTQYF. Here the CDR3 DNA reads TGCGCCAGCAGCCAAGAGGCTGTAGCGGGAACAGATACGCAGTATTTT.

V and J are TRBV7-9 and TRBJ1-2; D is unresolved. V lost 1 base and J 5 bases, leaving 14 bases between the germline ends. The germline gives CDR1 SEHNR, CDR2 FQNEAQ (reference sequence). The CDR3 totals 15 residues. CDR3 sequence (DNA): TGTGCCAGCAGCTTAGAAGAACGCTCTAGGTATGGCTACACCTTC. The encoded protein is CASSLEERSRYGYTF.

The sample holds a few counts of this clone. The CDR3 protein is CAIRRTGFNYGYTF. In nucleotides, the CDR3 is TGTGCCATCAGACGGACAGGGTTTAACTATGGCTACACCTTC. The chain links TRBV10-3 to TRBJ1-2; 8 bases are a match to TRBD1. Germline trimming cut 6 bases from V and 1 base from J; bases unmatched to any gene: 4. Germline values: CDR1 ENHRY, CDR2 SYGVKD. The CDR3 has 14 amino acids.

The chain has TRBV5-1 and TRBJ1-1, with a tentative D call TRBD1 (6 bases). CDR1 is SGHRS, CDR2 YFSETQ, per germline. V was cut by 3 bases and J by 1 base, with 7 bases left in between. The CDR3 has 13 amino acids. CDR3 sequence (DNA): TGCGCCAGCAGCTCACAGGGGAACACTGAAGCTTTCTTT. It codes for CASSSQGNTEAFF.

The CDR3 loop reads CASSYSTTDNEQFF. CDR3 nucleotide sequence: TGTGCCAGCAGTTACTCGACTACCGACAATGAGCAGTTCTTC. The rearrangement joins TRBV6-5 to TRBJ2-1; TRBD2 might be the D (5 bases). The germline V gene has CDR1 MNHEY and CDR2 SVGAGI. CDR3 size: 14 residues. Trimming removed 0 bases from V and 5 bases from J, with 8 bases in between.

This clone was counted a few times. The gene calls are TRBV2 and TRBJ2-1; TRBD2 might be the D (6 bases). CDR3 length equals 13 residues. Trimming left V 7 bases short and J 10 bases short, with 17 bases between. Germline V gene lookup returns CDR1 SNHLY and CDR2 FYNNEI. Written as DNA, the CDR3 is TGTGCCAGCATAACGCGGGGCTTGGAGGAGCAGTTCTTC. Protein: CASITRGLEEQFF.

This clone was detected only once. This chain uses TRBV5-1 with TRBJ2-1, with 8 nucleotides matching TRBD2. The trim removed 2 bases at V and 0 bases at J, leaving 1 base unmatched. Germline V gives CDR1 SGHRS, CDR2 YFSETQ. The CDR3 length is 15 residues. The chain's CDR3 is CASSLAGVSYNEQFF. The DNA of the CDR3 is TGCGCCAGCAGCTTAGCGGGGGTCTCCTACAATGAGCAGTTCTTC.

J is TRBJ2-5 and V is TRBV11-2; a possible D gene is TRBD1 (5 bases). The germline gives CDR1 SGHAT, CDR2 FQNNGV. CDR3 length: 14 residues. Trimming removed 3 bases from V and 4 bases from J, with 12 bases in between. In DNA, the CDR3 is TGTGCCAGCAGCTTGTCAGGGCTGGGAGAGACCCAGTACTTC. It is translated as CASSLSGLGETQYF.

The chain carries TRBV28 and TRBJ2-5, with TRBD2 identical over 9 bases. V shed 3 bases, J shed 5 bases, and the junction held 4 bases outside the gene matches. Germline CDR1 and CDR2: MDHEN and SYDVKM. This CDR3 has 14 amino acids. CDR3 loop: CASSFSAGGETQYF. CDR3 nucleotide sequence: TGTGCCAGCAGTTTTTCGGCGGGAGGGGAGACCCAGTACTTC.

The V and J genes are TRBV6-1 and TRBJ1-2; 7 bases agree with TRBD1. The CDR3 spans 18 residues. Germline CDR1 and CDR2: MNHNS and SASEGT. Trimming took 0 bases from V and 1 from J; bases not matched to a gene: 11. CDR3 protein: CASSEAAAGGLFNYGYTF. The CDR3 DNA follows: TGTGCCAGCAGTGAAGCGGCGGCAGGGGGGTTATTTAACTATGGCTACACCTTC.

The chain has TRBV11-2 and TRBJ2-1; a possible D gene is TRBD2 (6 bases). Trimming pared 1 base from V and 0 bases from J, leaving 13 bases between. The CDR3 contains 17 residues. Germline CDR1 SGHAT, CDR2 FQNNGV. The CDR3 bases are TGTGCCAGCAGCTTAGCGGGTTTGCGGGGCTCCTACAATGAGCAGTTCTTC. It is translated as CASSLAGLRGSYNEQFF.

For this clone: At one end the junction does not follow the germline gene, possibly because of a read error. This sequence joins TRBV19 and TRBJ2-3; D gene uncertain. In germline, CDR1 is LNHDA, CDR2 SQIVND (reference sequence). CDR3 length: 14 amino acids. CDR3 DNA: TGTGCCAGCCAAAATGACGGCAGCACAGCTACGCAGTATTTT. Translated, it gives CASQNDGSTATQYF.

The chain recombines TRBV7-3 with TRBJ2-2, with TRBD1 identical over 8 bases. The CDR3 is 16 amino acids. The V gene end was trimmed by 5 bases and the J gene end by 8 bases; junction bases not matched to a gene: 13. Looked up from germline, CDR1 is SGHTA and CDR2 is FQGTGA. DNA for the CDR3: TGTGCCAGCAGCCTAAGGACAGGGCAGAGTCCAGGGGAGCTGTTTTTT. It codes for CASSLRTGQSPGELFF.

This clone was recorded once. As DNA, the CDR3 is TGCGCCAGCAGCCAAGTCCAGGGGGCGGGGATCGCCTACAATGAGCAGTTCTTC. Its protein product is CASSQVQGAGIAYNEQFF. The V and J genes are TRBV4-3 and TRBJ2-1; 8 bases line up with TRBD1. The CDR3 contains 18 residues. V shed 1 base and J 2 bases; nucleotides not matched to a gene: 10. Germline lookup yields CDR1 LGHNA and CDR2 YSLEER.

J is TRBJ2-5 and V is TRBV4-1; 8 bases line up with TRBD2. The J call is uncertain, as TRBJ2-7 better fits the DNA end. Germline assignment: CDR1 MGHRA and CDR2 YSYEKL. This CDR3 is built from 22 residues. CDR3 nucleotide sequence: TGCGCCAGCAGCCAAGGTCCCACTGGTGGGGCGGGGGGCTCCGAGTGGAGGTACGAGCAGTACTTC. This translates into CASSQGPTGGAGGSEWRYEQYF.

The chain joins TRBV7-9 to TRBJ2-1; 10 nucleotides agree with TRBD2. Germline V lookup: CDR1 SEHNR, CDR2 FQNEAQ (reference sequence). The CDR3 is 16 amino acids. The V and J ends lost 1 base and 6 bases, in that order; junction bases with no gene match: 6. CDR3 protein: CASSLGPSGSVNEQFF. Here the CDR3 DNA reads TGTGCCAGCAGCTTAGGTCCTAGCGGGAGTGTCAATGAGCAGTTCTTC. The complete variable domain, with remaining parts taken from reference TRBV7-9 and TRBJ2-1, reads DTGVSQNPRHKITKRGQNVTFRCDPISEHNRLYWYRQTLGQGPEFLTYFQNEAQLEKSRLLSDRFSAERPKGSFSTLEIQRTEQGDSAMYLCASSLGPSGSVNEQFFGPGTRLTVL.

In this sample, this clone turned up a few times. V and J are TRBV5-1 and TRBJ1-3, with a tentative D call TRBD1 (6 bases). V was clipped by 3 bases and J by 3 bases, with 16 bases between them. This CDR3 spans 16 amino acids. CDR1 is SGHRS, CDR2 YFSETQ, per germline. The CDR3 region is CASSSLPQGSGNTIYF. The CDR3 DNA follows: TGCGCCAGCAGCTCACTCCCCCAGGGGAGTGGAAACACCATATATTTT.

This clone appeared once. CDR3 loop: CASSVVPTAAIGYTF. The CDR3 nucleotides read TGTGCCAGCAGCGTAGTTCCGACTGCCGCTATTGGCTACACCTTC. The rearrangement uses TRBV9 and TRBJ1-2, with D uncertain. This CDR3 spans 15 amino acids. Between the trimmed V and J ends, which lost 0 bases and 7 bases, there was a span of 16 bases. Germline loops: CDR1 SGDLS, CDR2 YYNGEE.

The chain uses TRBV6-1 and TRBJ1-1, with TRBD1 as a possible D gene (5 bases). The CDR3 is 14 amino acids. V lost 4 bases, J lost 3 bases, and 12 bases lay in between. From germline, CDR1 is MNHNS and CDR2 SASEGT. The CDR3, as DNA: TGTGCCAGCAGTGTAGCTAGGGGTGACACTGAAGCTTTCTTT. Its protein product is CASSVARGDTEAFF.

This chain connects TRBV12-5 to TRBJ2-1, with 7 bases identical to TRBD2. The CDR3 is 13 residues long. The germline V gene has CDR1 LGHNT and CDR2 FRNRAP. V was clipped by 2 bases and J by 9 bases; unmatched bases: 4. CDR3 sequence (DNA): TGTGCTAGTGGTTTGCAAGCGGGAACTGAGCAGTTCTTC. Translating gives CASGLQAGTEQFF.